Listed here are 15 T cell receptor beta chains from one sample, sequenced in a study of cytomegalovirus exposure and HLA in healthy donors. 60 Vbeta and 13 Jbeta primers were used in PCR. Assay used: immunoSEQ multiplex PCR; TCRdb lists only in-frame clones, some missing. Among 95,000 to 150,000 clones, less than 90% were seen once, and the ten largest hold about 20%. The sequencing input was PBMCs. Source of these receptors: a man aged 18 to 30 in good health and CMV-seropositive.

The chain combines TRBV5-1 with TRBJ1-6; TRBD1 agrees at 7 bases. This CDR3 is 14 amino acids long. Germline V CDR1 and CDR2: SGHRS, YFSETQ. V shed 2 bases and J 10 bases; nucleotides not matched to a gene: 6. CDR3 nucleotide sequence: TGCGCCAGCAGCTTAGGGACAGATCAGTCACCCCTCCACTTT. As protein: CASSLGTDQSPLHF.

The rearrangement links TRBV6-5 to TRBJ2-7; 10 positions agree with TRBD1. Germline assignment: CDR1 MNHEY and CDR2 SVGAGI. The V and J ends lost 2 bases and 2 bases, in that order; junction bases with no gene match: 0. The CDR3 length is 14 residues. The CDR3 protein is CASSYGQGAYEQYF. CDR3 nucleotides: TGTGCCAGCAGTTACGGACAGGGGGCCTACGAGCAGTACTTC.

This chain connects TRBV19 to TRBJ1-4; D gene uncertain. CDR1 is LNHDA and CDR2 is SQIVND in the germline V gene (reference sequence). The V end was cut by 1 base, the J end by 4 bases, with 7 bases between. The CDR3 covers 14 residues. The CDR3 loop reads CASSIGQINEKLFF. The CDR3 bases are TGTGCCAGTAGTATAGGGCAGATTAATGAAAAACTGTTTTTT.

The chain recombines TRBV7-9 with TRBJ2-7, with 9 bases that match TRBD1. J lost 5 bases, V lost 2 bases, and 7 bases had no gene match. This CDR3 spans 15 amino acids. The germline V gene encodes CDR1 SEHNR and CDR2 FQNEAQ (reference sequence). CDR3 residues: CASSLSRQGDNEQYF. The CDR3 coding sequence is TGTGCCAGCAGCTTAAGTCGACAGGGGGATAACGAGCAGTACTTC.

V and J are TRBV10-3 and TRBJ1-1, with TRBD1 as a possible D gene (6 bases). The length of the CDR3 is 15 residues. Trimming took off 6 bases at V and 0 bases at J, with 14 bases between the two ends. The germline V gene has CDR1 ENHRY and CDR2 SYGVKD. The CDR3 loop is CAISGPGHLNTEAFF. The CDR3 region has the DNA TGTGCCATCAGCGGTCCGGGACACCTGAACACTGAAGCTTTCTTT.

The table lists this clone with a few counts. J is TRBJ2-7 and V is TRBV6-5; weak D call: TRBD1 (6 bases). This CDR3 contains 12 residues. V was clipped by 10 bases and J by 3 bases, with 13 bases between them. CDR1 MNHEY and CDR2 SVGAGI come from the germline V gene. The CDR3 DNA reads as TGTGCCACCCGACGGGACATCTACGAGCAGTACTTC. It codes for CATRRDIYEQYF.

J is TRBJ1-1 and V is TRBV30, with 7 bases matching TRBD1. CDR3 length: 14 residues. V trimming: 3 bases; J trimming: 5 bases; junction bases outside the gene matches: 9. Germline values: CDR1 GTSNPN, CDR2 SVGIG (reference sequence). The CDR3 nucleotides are TGTGCCTGGAGCCCGGGCCAACAGGGGACTGAAGCTTTCTTT. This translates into CAWSPGQQGTEAFF. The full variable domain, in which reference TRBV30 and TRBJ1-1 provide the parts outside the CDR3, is SQTIHQWPATLVQPVGSPLSLECTVEGTSNPNLYWYRQAAGRGLQLLFYSVGIGQISSEVPQNLSASRPQDRQFILSSKKLLLSDSGFYLCAWSPGQQGTEAFFGQGTRLTVV.

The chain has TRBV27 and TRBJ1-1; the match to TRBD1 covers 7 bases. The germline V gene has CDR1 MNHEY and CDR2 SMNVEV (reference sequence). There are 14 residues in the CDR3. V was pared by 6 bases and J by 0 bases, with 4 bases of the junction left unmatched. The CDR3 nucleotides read TGTGCCAGCAGGCAAGGGACAGTGAACACTGAAGCTTTCTTT. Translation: CASRQGTVNTEAFF.

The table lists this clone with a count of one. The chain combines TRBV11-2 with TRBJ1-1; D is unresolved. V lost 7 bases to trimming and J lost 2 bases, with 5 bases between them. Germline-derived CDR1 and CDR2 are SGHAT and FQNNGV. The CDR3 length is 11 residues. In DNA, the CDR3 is TGTGCCAGCACCCTCAACACTGAAGCTTTCTTT. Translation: CASTLNTEAFF.

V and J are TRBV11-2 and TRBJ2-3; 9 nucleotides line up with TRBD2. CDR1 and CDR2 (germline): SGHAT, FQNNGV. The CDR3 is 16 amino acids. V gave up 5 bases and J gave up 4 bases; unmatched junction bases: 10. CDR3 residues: CASSDVAGDPPDTQYF. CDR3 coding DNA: TGTGCCAGCAGCGACGTAGCGGGGGACCCCCCAGATACGCAGTATTTT.

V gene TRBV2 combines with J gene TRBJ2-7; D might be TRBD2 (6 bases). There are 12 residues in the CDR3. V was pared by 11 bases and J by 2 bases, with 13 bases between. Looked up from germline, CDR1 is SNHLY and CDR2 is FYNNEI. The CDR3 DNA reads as TGTGCCTCTAGCGAATATACCTACGAGCAGTACTTC. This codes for CASSEYTYEQYF.

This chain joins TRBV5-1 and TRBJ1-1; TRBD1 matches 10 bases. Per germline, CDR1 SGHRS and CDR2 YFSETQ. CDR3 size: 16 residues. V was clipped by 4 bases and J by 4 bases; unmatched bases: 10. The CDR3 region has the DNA TGCGCCAGCAGCAGAGCCGGGACAGGGGACGGCACTGAAGCTTTCTTT. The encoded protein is CASSRAGTGDGTEAFF.

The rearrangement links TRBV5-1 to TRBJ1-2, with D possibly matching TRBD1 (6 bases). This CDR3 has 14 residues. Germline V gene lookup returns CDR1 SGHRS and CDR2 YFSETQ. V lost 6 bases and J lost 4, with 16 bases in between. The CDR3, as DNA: TGCGCCAGCACCCGGACAGATGTATCCTATGGCTACACCTTC. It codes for CASTRTDVSYGYTF. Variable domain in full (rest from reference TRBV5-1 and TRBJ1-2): KAGVTQTPRYLIKTRGQQVTLSCSPISGHRSVSWYQQTPGQGLQFLFEYFSETQRNKGNFPGRFSGRQFSNSRSEMNVSTLELGDSALYLCASTRTDVSYGYTFGSGTRLTVV.

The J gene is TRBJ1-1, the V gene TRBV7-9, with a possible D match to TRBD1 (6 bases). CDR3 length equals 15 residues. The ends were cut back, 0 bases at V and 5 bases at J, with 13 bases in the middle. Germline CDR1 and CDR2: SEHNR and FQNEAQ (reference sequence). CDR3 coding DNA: TGTGCCAGCAGCTTAGCCCTCGGACAGTTAACTGAAGCTTTCTTT. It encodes CASSLALGQLTEAFF.

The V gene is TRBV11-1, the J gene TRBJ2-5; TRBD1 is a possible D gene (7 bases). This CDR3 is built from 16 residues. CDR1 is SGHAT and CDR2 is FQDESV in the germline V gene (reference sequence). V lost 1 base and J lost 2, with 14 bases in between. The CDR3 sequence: CASSLGGAGGQETQYF. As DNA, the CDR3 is TGTGCCAGCAGCTTAGGGGGGGCAGGGGGACAAGAGACCCAGTACTTC.